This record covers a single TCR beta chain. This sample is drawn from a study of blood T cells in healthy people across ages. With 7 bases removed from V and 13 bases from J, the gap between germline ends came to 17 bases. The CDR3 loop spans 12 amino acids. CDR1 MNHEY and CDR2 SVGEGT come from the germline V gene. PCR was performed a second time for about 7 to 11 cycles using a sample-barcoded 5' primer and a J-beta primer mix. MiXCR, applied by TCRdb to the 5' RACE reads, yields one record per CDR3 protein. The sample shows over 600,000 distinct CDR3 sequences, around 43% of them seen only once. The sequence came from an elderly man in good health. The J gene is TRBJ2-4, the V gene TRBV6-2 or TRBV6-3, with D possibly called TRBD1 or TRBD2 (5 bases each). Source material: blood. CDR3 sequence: CASNTGPQGQYF. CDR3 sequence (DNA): TGTGCCAGCAACACGGGACCCCAAGGGCAGTACTTC.